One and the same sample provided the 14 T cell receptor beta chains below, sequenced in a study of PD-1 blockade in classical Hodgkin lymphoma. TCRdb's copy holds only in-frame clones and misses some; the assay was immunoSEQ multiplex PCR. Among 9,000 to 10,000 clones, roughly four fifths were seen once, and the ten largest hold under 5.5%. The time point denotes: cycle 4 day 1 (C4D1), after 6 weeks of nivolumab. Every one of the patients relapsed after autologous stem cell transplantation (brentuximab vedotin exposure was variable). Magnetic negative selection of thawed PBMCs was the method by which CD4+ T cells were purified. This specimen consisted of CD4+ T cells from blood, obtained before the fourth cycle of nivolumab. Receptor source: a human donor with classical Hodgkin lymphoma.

The CDR3 region is CASSPWVARGYTF. The DNA of the CDR3 is TGTGCCAGCTCCCCGTGGGTCGCTCGGGGCTACACCTTC. The chain couples TRBV18 to TRBJ1-2; D is undetermined. The CDR3 length is 13 residues. Germline V lookup: CDR1 KGHSH, CDR2 LQKENI. Trimming took 6 bases from V and 8 from J, leaving 16 bases between them.

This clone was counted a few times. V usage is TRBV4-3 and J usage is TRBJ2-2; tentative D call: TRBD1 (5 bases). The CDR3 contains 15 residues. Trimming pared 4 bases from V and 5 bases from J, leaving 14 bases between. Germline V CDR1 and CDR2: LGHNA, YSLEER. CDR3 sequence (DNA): TGCGCCAGCAGCCGGACCGGACACCTAACCGGGGAGCTGTTTTTT. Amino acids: CASSRTGHLTGELFF.

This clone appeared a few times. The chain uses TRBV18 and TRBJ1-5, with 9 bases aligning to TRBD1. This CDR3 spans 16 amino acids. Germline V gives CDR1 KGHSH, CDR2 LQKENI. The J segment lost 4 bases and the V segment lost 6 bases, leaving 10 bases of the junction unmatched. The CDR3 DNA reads TGTGCCAGCTCGGGACAGGGCGCCGCCAATAATCAGCCCCAGCATTTT. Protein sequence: CASSGQGAANNQPQHF.

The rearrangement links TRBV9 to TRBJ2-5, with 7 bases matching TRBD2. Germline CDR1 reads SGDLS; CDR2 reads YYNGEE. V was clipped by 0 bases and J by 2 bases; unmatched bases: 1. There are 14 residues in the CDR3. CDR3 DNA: TGTGCCAGCAGCGTAGGGGGGGGTCAAGAGACCCAGTACTTC. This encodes CASSVGGGQETQYF.

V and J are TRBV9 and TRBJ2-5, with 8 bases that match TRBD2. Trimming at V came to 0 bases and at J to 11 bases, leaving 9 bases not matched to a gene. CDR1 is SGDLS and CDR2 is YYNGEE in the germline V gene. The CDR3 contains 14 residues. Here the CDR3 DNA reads TGTGCCAGCAGCGTAGCGGTTGCGGGGGGAGAGCAGTACTTC. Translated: CASSVAVAGGEQYF.

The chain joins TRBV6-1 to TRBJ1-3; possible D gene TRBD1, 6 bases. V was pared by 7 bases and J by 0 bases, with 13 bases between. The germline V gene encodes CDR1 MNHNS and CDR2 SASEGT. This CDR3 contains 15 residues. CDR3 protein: CASTAQGLSGNTIYF. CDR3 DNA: TGTGCCAGCACCGCGCAGGGGCTCTCTGGAAACACCATATATTTT.

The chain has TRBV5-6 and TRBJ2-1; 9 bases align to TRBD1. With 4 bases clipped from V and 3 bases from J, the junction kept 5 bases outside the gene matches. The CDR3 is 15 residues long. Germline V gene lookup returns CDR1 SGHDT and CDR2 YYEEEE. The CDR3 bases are TGTGCCAGCAGCGCCGGGGACAGGGTCTACAATGAGCAGTTCTTC. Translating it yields CASSAGDRVYNEQFF.

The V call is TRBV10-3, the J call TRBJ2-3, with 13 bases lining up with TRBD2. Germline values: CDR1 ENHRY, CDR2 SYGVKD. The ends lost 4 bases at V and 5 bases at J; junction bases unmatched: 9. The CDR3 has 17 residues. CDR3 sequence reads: CAISATLAGGLGDTQYF. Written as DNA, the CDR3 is TGTGCCATCAGTGCGACACTAGCGGGGGGGCTGGGAGATACGCAGTATTTT.

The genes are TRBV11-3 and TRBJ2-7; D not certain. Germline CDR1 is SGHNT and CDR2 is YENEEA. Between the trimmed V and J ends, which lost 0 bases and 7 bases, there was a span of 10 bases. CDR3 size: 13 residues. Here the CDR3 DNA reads TGTGCCAGCAGCTTAGATCCGGTGGCGGAGCAGTACTTC. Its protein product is CASSLDPVAEQYF.

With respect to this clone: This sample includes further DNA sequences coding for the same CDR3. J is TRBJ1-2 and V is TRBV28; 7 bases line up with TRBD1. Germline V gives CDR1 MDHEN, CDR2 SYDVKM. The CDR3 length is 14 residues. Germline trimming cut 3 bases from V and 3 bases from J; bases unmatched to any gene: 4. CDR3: CASSLLGTDYGYTF. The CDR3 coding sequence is TGTGCCAGCAGTTTGTTGGGGACAGACTATGGCTACACCTTC.

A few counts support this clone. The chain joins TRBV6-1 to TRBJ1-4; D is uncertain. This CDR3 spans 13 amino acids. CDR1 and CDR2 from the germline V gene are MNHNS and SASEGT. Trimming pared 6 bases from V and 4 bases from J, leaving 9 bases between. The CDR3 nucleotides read TGTGCCAGCAGCCGGGAACTTAATGAAAAACTGTTTTTT. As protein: CASSRELNEKLFF.

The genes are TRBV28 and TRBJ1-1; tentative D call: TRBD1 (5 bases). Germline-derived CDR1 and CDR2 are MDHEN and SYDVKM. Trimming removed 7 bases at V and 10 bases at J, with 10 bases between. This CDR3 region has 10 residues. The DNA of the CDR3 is TGTGCCAGCAAGGGGTCTGGAGCTTTCTTT. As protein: CASKGSGAFF.

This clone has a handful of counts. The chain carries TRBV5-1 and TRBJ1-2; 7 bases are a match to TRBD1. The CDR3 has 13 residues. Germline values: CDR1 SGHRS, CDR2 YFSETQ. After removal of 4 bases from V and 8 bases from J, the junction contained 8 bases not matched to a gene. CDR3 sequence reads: CASSLTGSEGYTF. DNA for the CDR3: TGCGCCAGCAGCCTGACAGGGAGCGAAGGCTACACCTTC.

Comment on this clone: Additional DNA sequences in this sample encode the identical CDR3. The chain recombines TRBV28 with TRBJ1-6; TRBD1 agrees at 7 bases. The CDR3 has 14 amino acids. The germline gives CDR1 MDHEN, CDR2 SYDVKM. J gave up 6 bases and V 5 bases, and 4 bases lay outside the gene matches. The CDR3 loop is CASSPDRVNSPLHF. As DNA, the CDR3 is TGTGCCAGCAGTCCCGACAGGGTTAATTCACCCCTCCACTTT.